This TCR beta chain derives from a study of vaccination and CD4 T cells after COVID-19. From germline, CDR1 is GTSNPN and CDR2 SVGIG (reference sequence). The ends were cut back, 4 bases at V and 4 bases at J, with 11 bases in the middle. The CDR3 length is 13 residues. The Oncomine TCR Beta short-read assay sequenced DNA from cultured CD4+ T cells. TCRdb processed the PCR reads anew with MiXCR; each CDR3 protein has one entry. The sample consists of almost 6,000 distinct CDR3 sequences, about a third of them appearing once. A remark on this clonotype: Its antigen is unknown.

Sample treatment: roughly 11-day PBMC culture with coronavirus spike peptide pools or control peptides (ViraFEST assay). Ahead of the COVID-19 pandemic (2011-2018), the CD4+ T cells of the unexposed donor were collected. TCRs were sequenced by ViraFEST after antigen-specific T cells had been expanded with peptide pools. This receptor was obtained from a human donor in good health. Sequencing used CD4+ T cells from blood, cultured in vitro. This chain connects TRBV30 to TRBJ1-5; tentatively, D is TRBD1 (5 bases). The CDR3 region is CAWNEGNNQPQHF. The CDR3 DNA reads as TGTGCCTGGAACGAGGGGAATAATCAGCCCCAGCATTTT.